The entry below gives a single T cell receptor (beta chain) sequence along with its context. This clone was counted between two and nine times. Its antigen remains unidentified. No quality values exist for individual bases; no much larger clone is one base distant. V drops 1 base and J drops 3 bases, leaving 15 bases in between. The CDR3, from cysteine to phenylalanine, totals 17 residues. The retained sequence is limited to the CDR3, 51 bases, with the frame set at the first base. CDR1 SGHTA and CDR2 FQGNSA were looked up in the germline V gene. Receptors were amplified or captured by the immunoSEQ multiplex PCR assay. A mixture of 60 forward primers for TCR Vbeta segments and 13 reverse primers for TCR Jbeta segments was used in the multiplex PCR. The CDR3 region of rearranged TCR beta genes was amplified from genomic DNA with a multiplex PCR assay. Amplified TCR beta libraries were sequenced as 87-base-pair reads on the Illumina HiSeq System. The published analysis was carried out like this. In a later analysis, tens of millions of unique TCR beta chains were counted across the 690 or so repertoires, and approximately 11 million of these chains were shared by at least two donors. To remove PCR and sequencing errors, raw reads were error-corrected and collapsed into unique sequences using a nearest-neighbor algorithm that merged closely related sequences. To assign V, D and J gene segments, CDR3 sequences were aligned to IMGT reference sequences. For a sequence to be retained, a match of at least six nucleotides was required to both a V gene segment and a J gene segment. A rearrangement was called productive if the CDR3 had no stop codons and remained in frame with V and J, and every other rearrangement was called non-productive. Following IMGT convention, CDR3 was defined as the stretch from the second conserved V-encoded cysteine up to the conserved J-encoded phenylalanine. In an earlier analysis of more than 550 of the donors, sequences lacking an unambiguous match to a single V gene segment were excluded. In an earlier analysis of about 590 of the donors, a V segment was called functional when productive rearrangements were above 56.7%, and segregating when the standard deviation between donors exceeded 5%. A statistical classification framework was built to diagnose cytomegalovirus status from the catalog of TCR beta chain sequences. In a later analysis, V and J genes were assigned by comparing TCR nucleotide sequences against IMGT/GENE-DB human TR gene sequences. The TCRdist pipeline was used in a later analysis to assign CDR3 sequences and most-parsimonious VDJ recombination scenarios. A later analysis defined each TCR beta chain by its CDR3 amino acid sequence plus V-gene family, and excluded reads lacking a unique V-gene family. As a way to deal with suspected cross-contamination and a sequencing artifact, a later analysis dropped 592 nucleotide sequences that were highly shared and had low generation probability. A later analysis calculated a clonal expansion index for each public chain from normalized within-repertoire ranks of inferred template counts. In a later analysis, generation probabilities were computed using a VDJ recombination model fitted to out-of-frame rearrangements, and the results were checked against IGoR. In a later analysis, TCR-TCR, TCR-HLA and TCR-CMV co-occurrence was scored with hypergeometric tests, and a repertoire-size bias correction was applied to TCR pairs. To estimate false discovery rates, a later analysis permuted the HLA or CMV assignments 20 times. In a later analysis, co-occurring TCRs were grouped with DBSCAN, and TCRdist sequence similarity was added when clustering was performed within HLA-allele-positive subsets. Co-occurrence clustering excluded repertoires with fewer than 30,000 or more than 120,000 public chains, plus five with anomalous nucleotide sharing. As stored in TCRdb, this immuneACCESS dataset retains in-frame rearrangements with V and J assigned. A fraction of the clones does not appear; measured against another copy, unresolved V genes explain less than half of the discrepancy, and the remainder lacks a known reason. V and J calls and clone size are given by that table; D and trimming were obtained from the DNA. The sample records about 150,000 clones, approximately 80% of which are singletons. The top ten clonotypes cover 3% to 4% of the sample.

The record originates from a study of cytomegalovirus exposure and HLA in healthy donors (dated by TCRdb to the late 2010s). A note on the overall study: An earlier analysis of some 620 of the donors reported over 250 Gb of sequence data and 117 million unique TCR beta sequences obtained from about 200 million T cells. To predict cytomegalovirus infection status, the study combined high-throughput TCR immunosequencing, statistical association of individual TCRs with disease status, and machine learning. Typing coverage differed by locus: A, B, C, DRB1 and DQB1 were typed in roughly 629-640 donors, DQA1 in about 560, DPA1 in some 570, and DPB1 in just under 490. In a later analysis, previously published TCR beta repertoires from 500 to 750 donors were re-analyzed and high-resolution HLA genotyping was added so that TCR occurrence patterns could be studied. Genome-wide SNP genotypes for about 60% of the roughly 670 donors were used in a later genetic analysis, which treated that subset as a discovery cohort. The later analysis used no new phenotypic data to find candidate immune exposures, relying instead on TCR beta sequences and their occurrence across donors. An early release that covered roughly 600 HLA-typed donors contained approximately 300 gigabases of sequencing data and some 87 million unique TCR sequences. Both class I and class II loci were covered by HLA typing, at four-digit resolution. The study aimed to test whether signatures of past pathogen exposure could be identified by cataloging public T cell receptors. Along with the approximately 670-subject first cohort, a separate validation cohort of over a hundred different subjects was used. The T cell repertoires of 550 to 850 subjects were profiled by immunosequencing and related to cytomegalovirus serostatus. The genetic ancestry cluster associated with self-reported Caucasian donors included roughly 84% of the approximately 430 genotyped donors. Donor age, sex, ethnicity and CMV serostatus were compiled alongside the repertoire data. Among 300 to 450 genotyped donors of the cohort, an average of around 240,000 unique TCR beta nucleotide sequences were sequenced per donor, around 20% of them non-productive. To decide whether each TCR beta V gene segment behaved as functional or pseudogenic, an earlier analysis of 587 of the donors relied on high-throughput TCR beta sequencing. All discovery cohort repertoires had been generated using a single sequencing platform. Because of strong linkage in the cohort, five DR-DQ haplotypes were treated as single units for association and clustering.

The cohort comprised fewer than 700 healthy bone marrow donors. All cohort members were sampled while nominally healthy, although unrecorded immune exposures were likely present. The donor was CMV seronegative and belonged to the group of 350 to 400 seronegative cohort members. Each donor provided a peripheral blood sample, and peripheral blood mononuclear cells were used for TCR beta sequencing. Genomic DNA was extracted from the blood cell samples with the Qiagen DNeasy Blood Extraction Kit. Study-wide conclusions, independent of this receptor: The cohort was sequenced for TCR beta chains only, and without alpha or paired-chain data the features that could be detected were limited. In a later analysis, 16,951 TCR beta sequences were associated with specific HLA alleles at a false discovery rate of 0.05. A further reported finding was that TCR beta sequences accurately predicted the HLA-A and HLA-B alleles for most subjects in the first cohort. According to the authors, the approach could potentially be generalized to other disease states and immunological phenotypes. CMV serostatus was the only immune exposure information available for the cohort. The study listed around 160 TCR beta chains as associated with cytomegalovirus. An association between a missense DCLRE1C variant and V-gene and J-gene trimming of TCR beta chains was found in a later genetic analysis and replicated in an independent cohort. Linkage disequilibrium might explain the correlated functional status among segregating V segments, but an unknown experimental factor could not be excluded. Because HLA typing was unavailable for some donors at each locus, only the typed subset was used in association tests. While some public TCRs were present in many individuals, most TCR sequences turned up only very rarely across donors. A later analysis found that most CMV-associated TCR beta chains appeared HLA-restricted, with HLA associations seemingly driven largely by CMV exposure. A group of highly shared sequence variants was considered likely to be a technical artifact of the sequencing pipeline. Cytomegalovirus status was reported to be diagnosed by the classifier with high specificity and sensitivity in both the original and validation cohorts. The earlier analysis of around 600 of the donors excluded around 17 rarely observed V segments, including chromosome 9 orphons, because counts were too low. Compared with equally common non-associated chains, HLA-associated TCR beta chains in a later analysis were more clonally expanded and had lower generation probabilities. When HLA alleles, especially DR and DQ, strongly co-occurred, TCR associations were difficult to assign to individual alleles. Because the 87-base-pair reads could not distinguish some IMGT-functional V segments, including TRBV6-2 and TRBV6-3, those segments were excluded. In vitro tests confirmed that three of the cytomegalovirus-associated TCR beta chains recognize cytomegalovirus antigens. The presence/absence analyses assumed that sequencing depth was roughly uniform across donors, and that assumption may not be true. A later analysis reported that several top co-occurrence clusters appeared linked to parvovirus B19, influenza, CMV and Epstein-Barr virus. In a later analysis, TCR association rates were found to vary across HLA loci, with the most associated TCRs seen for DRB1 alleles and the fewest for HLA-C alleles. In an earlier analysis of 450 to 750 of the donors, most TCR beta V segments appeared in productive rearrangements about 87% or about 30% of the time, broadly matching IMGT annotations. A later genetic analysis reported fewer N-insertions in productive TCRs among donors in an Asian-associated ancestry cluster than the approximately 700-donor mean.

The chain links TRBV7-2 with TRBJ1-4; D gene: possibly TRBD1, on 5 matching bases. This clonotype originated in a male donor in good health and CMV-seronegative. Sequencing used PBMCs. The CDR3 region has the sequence CASSLEPQGAANEKLFF. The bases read TGTGCCAGCAGCTTAGAACCCCAGGGCGCGGCTAATGAAAAACTGTTTTTT.